Below, 30 T cell receptor beta chains from the same sample are listed, as sequenced in a study of T cells in Graves' hyperthyroidism and ophthalmopathy. Amplification yielded TCR beta CDR3 regions, with RNA transcripts as the source. When the TCR CDR3 underwent first-round RT-PCR, the HTBI primer set was used. MiXCR, applied by TCRdb to the multiplex PCR reads, yields one record per CDR3 protein. The table records hundreds of thousands of distinct CDR3 sequences, about 45% of them present only once. The specimen sequenced was peripheral blood or thyroid tissue (not recorded which). The receptors originated from an adult man with Graves' disease, either hyperthyroidism or ophthalmopathy (not recorded which).

The genes are TRBV15 and TRBJ2-5; possible D gene TRBD1, 6 bases. CDR1 is LNHNV and CDR2 is YYDKDF in the germline V gene (reference sequence). V was cut by 3 bases and J by 7 bases, with 18 bases left in between. This CDR3 is 15 amino acids long. The CDR3 bases are TGTGCCACCAGCAGCCAAGCAGGGGCCAGAGGGACCCAGTACTTC. It codes for CATSSQAGARGTQYF.

This clonotype has at least ten counts. This chain connects TRBV7-9 to TRBJ1-1; a weak D match, TRBD1 (5 bases). This CDR3 is built from 12 residues. The ends were cut back, 5 bases at V and 8 bases at J, with 12 bases in the middle. Germline V gives CDR1 SEHNR, CDR2 FQNEAQ (reference sequence). The CDR3 DNA reads TGTGCCAGCAGCCAAGATCGGACAGAAGCTTTCTTT. It translates to CASSQDRTEAFF. The full variable domain, rest sourced from reference TRBV7-9 and TRBJ1-1, is DTGVSQNPRHKITKRGQNVTFRCDPISEHNRLYWYRQTLGQGPEFLTYFQNEAQLEKSRLLSDRFSAERPKGSFSTLEIQRTEQGDSAMYLCASSQDRTEAFFGQGTRLTVV.

This chain uses TRBV15 with TRBJ2-5; the match to TRBD2 covers 13 bases. Trimming took 8 bases from V and 2 from J; bases not matched to a gene: 5. In germline, CDR1 is LNHNV, CDR2 YYDKDF (reference sequence). The CDR3 is 15 residues long. CDR3 protein: CATGTSGKLQETQYF. The CDR3 coding sequence is TGTGCCACCGGGACTAGCGGGAAATTACAAGAGACCCAGTACTTC.

There are a few counts of this clonotype. The chain recombines TRBV10-3 with TRBJ1-1; D not resolved. Germline CDR1 reads ENHRY; CDR2 reads SYGVKD. V gave up 2 bases and J gave up 0 bases, with 7 bases separating them. The CDR3 consists of 14 residues. DNA of the CDR3: TGTGCCATCAGTGAGGAGAGAATGAACACTGAAGCTTTCTTT. Amino acid sequence: CAISEERMNTEAFF.

The chain carries TRBV9 and TRBJ1-3, with D maybe TRBD1 (5 bases). The CDR3 totals 12 residues. V dropped 4 bases and J dropped 7 bases, with 9 bases sitting between them. Per germline, CDR1 SGDLS and CDR2 YYNGEE. CDR3 sequence: CASSWDVNTIYF. CDR3 DNA sequence: TGTGCCAGCAGCTGGGACGTTAACACCATATATTTT.

A note on this clonotype: This may be a read error: a much more frequent sequence differs by one nucleotide. The genes are TRBV10-3 and TRBJ2-7; the match to TRBD2 covers 12 bases. V gave up 3 bases and J gave up 9 bases; unmatched junction bases: 9. The length of the CDR3 is 15 residues. In germline, CDR1 is ENHRY, CDR2 SYGVKD. CDR3 sequence reads: CAISELAGGSNGQYF. CDR3 bases: TGTGCCATCAGTGAACTAGCGGGGGGTAGCAACGGGCAGTACTTC.

J is TRBJ1-6 and V is TRBV25-1; D remains ambiguous. CDR1 is MGHDK and CDR2 is SYGVNS in the germline V gene. This CDR3 has 10 amino acids. With 9 bases removed from V and 5 bases from J, the gap between germline ends came to 2 bases. This chain's CDR3 is CASHNSPLHF. The DNA for the CDR3 is TGTGCCAGTCATAATTCACCCCTCCACTTT.

CDR3 DNA sequence: TGCAGCGTTACGGCAGGCTGGGGTCTGGGAGGCTACACCTTC. Its translation: CSVTAGWGLGGYTF. The genes are TRBV29-1 and TRBJ1-2; D gene unclear. Between the trimmed V and J ends, which lost 5 bases and 8 bases, there was a span of 21 bases. The CDR3 covers 14 residues. Germline CDR1 SQVTM, CDR2 ANQGSEA. Variable domain in full (rest from reference TRBV29-1 and TRBJ1-2): SAVISQKPSRDICQRGTSLTIQCQVDSQVTMMFWYRQQPGQSLTLIATANQGSEATYESGFVIDKFPISRPNLTFSTLTVSNMSPEDSSIYLCSVTAGWGLGGYTFGSGTRLTVV.

The rearrangement uses TRBV5-1 and TRBJ1-2; possible D gene TRBD1, 6 bases. V lost 7 bases and J 1 base, leaving 11 bases between the germline ends. The CDR3 has 13 residues. Germline V gives CDR1 SGHRS, CDR2 YFSETQ. The CDR3: CASPTGGNYGYTF. CDR3 in DNA: TGCGCCAGCCCGACAGGAGGTAACTATGGCTACACCTTC.

This clonotype was counted many times. The chain employs TRBV10-3 and TRBJ2-7, with D maybe TRBD2 (7 bases). This CDR3 is 15 amino acids long. V lost 4 bases and J 7 bases, leaving 20 bases between the germline ends. The germline gives CDR1 ENHRY, CDR2 SYGVKD. The CDR3 reads CAISVGSRGAEEQYF. The DNA of the CDR3 is TGTGCCATCAGTGTAGGTTCCCGGGGGGCCGAGGAGCAGTACTTC.

The chain combines TRBV6-1 with TRBJ1-2; a possible D gene is TRBD1 (6 bases). Trimming removed 9 bases at V and 6 bases at J, with 17 bases between. Germline V gives CDR1 MNHNS, CDR2 SASEGT. This CDR3 comprises 13 residues. The CDR3 region is CASRGSSRDGYTF. The CDR3, as DNA: TGTGCCAGTAGGGGGTCGTCCCGAGATGGCTACACCTTC.

This chain uses TRBV9 with TRBJ1-1, with TRBD1 as a possible D gene (6 bases). V was pared by 5 bases and J by 4 bases, with 24 bases between. Per germline, CDR1 SGDLS and CDR2 YYNGEE. The CDR3 runs to 17 residues. The CDR3 reads CASSEGGGVSGGTEAFF. The CDR3 DNA follows: TGTGCCAGCAGTGAGGGCGGGGGCGTGTCGGGGGGCACTGAAGCTTTCTTT.

The CDR3 nucleotides read TGTGCCAGCAGGGACTCCACTATGGGGTTCTATGGCTACACCTTC. It specifies CASRDSTMGFYGYTF. The gene calls are TRBV19 and TRBJ1-2, with D tentatively TRBD1 (5 bases). The CDR3 loop spans 15 amino acids. The ends were cut back, 9 bases at V and 4 bases at J, with 21 bases in the middle. Per the germline V gene, CDR1 is LNHDA and CDR2 is SQIVND (reference sequence).

Details on this clonotype: This may be a read error: a much more frequent sequence differs by one nucleotide. The chain links TRBV15 to TRBJ1-2; D gene ambiguous. Deletions cut 0 bases from V and 7 bases from J, with 12 bases between. CDR1 is LNHNV and CDR2 is YYDKDF in the germline V gene (reference sequence). The CDR3 contains 14 residues. As DNA, the CDR3 is TGTGCCACCAGCAGAGATCATTTGGGGAGTGGCTACACCTTC. This sequence encodes CATSRDHLGSGYTF.

The chain carries TRBV9 and TRBJ2-7, with D perhaps matching TRBD1 (6 bases). CDR3 length: 16 residues. In germline, CDR1 is SGDLS, CDR2 YYNGEE. The V end was cut by 0 bases, the J end by 0 bases, with 13 bases between. In DNA form, the CDR3 reads TGTGCCAGCAGCGTAGATCCAGGGGCCAGCTCCTACGAGCAGTACTTC. Protein: CASSVDPGASSYEQYF.

V gene TRBV20-1 combines with J gene TRBJ1-1; the D is unclear. This CDR3 has 12 amino acids. Per the germline V gene, CDR1 is DFQATT and CDR2 is SNEGSKA (reference sequence). The CDR3 nucleotides read TGCCGACTGGGGAGGGTGAACACTGAAGCTTTCTTT. As protein: CRLGRVNTEAFF.

This chain connects TRBV12-3 or TRBV12-4 to TRBJ2-5, with D perhaps matching TRBD1 or TRBD2 (5 bases each). V lost 6 bases to trimming and J lost 9 bases, with 14 bases between them. This CDR3 comprises 12 residues. The DNA of the CDR3 is TGTGCCAGCAGCAGAGGGGTGGGGGCCCAGTACTTC. Protein sequence: CASSRGVGAQYF.

The chain combines TRBV12-3 or TRBV12-4 with TRBJ1-2; D is ambiguous. This CDR3 has 13 amino acids. V lost 3 bases to trimming and J lost 6 bases, with 11 bases between them. CDR3 DNA: TGTGCCAGCAGTTTTGGTTACCCCCATGGCTACACCTTC. It translates to CASSFGYPHGYTF.

V usage is TRBV25-1 and J usage is TRBJ2-7; D possibly corresponds to TRBD1 (5 bases). CDR1 and CDR2 (germline): MGHDK, SYGVNS. V was pared by 1 base and J by 2 bases, with 15 bases between. The CDR3 runs 16 residues. The CDR3 bases are TGTGCCAGCAGTGAATGGGCAGGGTATCACCCCTACGAGCAGTACTTC. This translates into CASSEWAGYHPYEQYF.

This clonotype was counted a few times. The chain is built from TRBV9 and TRBJ1-6, with TRBD1 matching 7 bases. The CDR3 runs 15 residues. The germline V gene has CDR1 SGDLS and CDR2 YYNGEE. V was pared by 4 bases and J by 8 bases, with 9 bases of the junction left unmatched. The CDR3 DNA reads TGTGCCAGCAGCCAAACGACAGGGAGTGATTCACCCCTCCACTTT. Translating it yields CASSQTTGSDSPLHF.

The genes are TRBV10-3 and TRBJ1-6, with 7 bases lining up with TRBD1. Per the germline V gene, CDR1 is ENHRY and CDR2 is SYGVKD. J lost 7 bases, V lost 10 bases, and 13 bases had no gene match. CDR3 length equals 15 residues. The CDR3 is CASVSTGTTNSPLHF. CDR3 nucleotide sequence: TGTGCCAGCGTTTCGACAGGGACAACCAATTCACCCCTCCACTTT.

This chain uses TRBV25-1 with TRBJ1-2, with 7 bases identical to TRBD1. There are 14 residues in the CDR3. Losses at the gene ends were 8 bases for V and 0 bases for J; bases not matched to a gene: 6. The germline CDR1 and CDR2 sequences are MGHDK and SYGVNS. As DNA, the CDR3 is TGTGCCAGCCAAGCGGGGACAGCTAACTATGGCTACACCTTC. Translating gives CASQAGTANYGYTF.

The sample holds many counts of this clonotype. Here the CDR3 reads CSGAMGEKLFF. The CDR3 DNA follows: TGCAGTGGGGCAATGGGAGAAAAACTGTTTTTT. The chain employs TRBV20-1 and TRBJ1-4; D is unclear. The CDR3 covers 11 residues. CDR1 and CDR2 from the germline V gene are DFQATT and SNEGSKA (reference sequence). V lost 7 bases and J 8 bases, leaving 11 bases between the germline ends.

The chain couples TRBV29-1 to TRBJ1-2; 10 bases align to TRBD1. CDR3 length: 11 amino acids. Germline V gives CDR1 SQVTM, CDR2 ANQGSEA. After removal of 6 bases from V and 8 bases from J, the junction contained 3 bases not matched to a gene. The CDR3 reads CSVTTGGGYTF. In DNA, the CDR3 is TGCAGCGTGACGACAGGGGGCGGCTACACCTTC.

The genes are TRBV7-2 and TRBJ2-2, with a weak D call TRBD1 (6 bases). This CDR3 is built from 14 residues. Germline V CDR1 and CDR2: SGHTA, FQGNSA. Trimming cost V 6 bases and J 6 bases, with 14 bases left between them. CDR3 protein: CASSFTGSPGELFF. The CDR3 DNA sequence: TGTGCCAGCAGTTTTACAGGGTCCCCCGGGGAGCTGTTTTTT.

The chain recombines TRBV20-1 with TRBJ1-2; possible D gene TRBD1, 5 bases. The CDR3 totals 14 residues. Germline V lookup: CDR1 DFQATT, CDR2 SNEGSKA (reference sequence). V was trimmed by 3 bases and J by 3 bases, leaving 14 bases between them. Here the CDR3 DNA reads TGCAGTGCTAGCCCACCGGCGGGGGACTATGGCTACACCTTC. This codes for CSASPPAGDYGYTF.

This clonotype was seen more than once but under ten times. The V call is TRBV6-1, the J call TRBJ2-7, with D perhaps matching TRBD2 (6 bases). The CDR3 covers 14 residues. Trimming pared 6 bases from V and 1 base from J, leaving 13 bases between. Germline CDR1 is MNHNS and CDR2 is SASEGT. The chain's CDR3 is CASRVSGPSYEQYF. CDR3 in DNA: TGTGCCAGCAGAGTAAGCGGGCCATCCTACGAGCAGTACTTC.

Comment on this clonotype: A much larger clone lies a single base off, so this may be a read error. The V call is TRBV7-9, the J call TRBJ2-5; 7 nucleotides agree with TRBD1. Germline V gene sequence: CDR1 SEHNR, CDR2 FQNEAQ (reference sequence). The CDR3 is 14 amino acids. The CDR3, as DNA: TGTGCCAGCAGCGAACTGGGACAGCAAGAGTCCCAGTACTTC. This translates into CASSELGQQESQYF.

This chain uses TRBV5-1 with TRBJ2-7; 7 bases agree with TRBD2. Trimming took 4 bases from V and 2 from J; bases not matched to a gene: 9. The CDR3 consists of 15 residues. Germline values: CDR1 SGHRS, CDR2 YFSETQ. CDR3 in amino acids: CASSLPGLKTYEQYF. CDR3 DNA: TGCGCCAGCAGCCTGCCGGGACTAAAAACCTACGAGCAGTACTTC.

On this clonotype: At one of its ends the junction is not consistent with the germline gene, which may arise from a read error. This chain joins TRBV9 and TRBJ1-3; the D gene is possibly TRBD1 (5 bases). In germline, CDR1 is SGDLS, CDR2 YYNGEE. This CDR3 contains 16 residues. CDR3: CANSVAPDNSGNTIYF. The CDR3 nucleotides are TGTGCCAACAGCGTAGCCCCGGACAACTCTGGAAACACCATATATTTT.